These 18 T cell receptor beta chains were sequenced from one sample in a study of blood T cell repertoires in COVID-19. Data came from immunoSEQ multiplex PCR; TCRdb stores just in-frame clones and leaves some out. This sample has 350,000 to 400,000 clones, with approximately 91% found just once. What was sequenced was PBMCs or T cells enriched from blood (not recorded which). These receptors originate from a woman aged 40-49 years who had been exposed to COVID-19.

This clone was counted only a few times. The rearrangement uses TRBV19 and TRBJ2-1; perhaps TRBD1 as D (6 bases). The CDR3 runs to 15 residues. The ends were cut back, 4 bases at V and 4 bases at J, with 14 bases in the middle. Germline assignment: CDR1 LNHDA and CDR2 SQIVND (reference sequence). Written as DNA, the CDR3 is TGTGCCAGTAGTACCCCGGGACACCAGTACAATGAGCAGTTCTTC. Its translation: CASSTPGHQYNEQFF.

J is TRBJ1-2 and V is TRBV19; 7 nucleotides align to TRBD1. Germline CDR1 is LNHDA and CDR2 is SQIVND (reference sequence). The length of the CDR3 is 14 residues. The V and J ends lost 6 bases and 0 bases, in that order; junction bases with no gene match: 4. CDR3 DNA: TGTGCCAGTAGCCCCGGGACAGCTAACTATGGCTACACCTTC. It codes for CASSPGTANYGYTF.

The rearrangement joins TRBV5-8 to TRBJ1-1, with D unclear. This CDR3 region has 14 residues. Germline CDR1 reads SGHTS; CDR2 reads YDEGEE. Deletions cut 2 bases from V and 4 bases from J, with 12 bases between. The CDR3 is CASSLTWGGTEAFF. DNA of the CDR3: TGTGCCAGCAGCTTAACGTGGGGAGGCACTGAAGCTTTCTTT. The entire variable domain, with the rest obtained from reference TRBV5-8 and TRBJ1-1, is as follows: EAGVTQSPTHLIKTRGQQATLRCSPISGHTSVYWYQQALGLGLQFLLWYDEGEERNRGNFPPRFSGRQFPNYSSELNVNALELEDSALYLCASSLTWGGTEAFFGQGTRLTVV.

The chain links TRBV5-5 to TRBJ1-2; tentative D call: TRBD1 (5 bases). V gave up 0 bases and J gave up 4 bases, with 7 bases separating them. The CDR3 spans 13 residues. Germline values: CDR1 SGHKS, CDR2 YYEKEE (reference sequence). This CDR3 reads CASSLGQSYGYTF. In DNA, the CDR3 is TGTGCCAGCAGCTTGGGACAGTCCTATGGCTACACCTTC.

This sequence joins TRBV12-5 and TRBJ2-1; 10 positions match TRBD2. Per germline, CDR1 LGHNT and CDR2 FRNRAP. Trimming cost V 7 bases and J 10 bases; bases outside gene matches: 13. The CDR3 length is 15 residues. This chain's CDR3 is CASAVSGGLQQEQFF. DNA for the CDR3: TGTGCTAGTGCTGTTAGCGGGGGGCTGCAACAAGAGCAGTTCTTC.

This chain links TRBV7-9 with TRBJ1-2; 8 bases are a match to TRBD1. The germline gives CDR1 SEHNR, CDR2 FQNEAQ (reference sequence). Unmatched junction bases numbered 7, after V lost 6 bases and J lost 4 bases. The CDR3 spans 14 residues. The CDR3 sequence is CASRPTGEGYGYTF. CDR3 DNA sequence: TGTGCCAGCAGACCGACAGGGGAGGGCTATGGCTACACCTTC.

J is TRBJ1-5 and V is TRBV19; tentative D call: TRBD1 (6 bases). CDR3 length: 14 residues. CDR1 is LNHDA, CDR2 SQIVND, per germline (reference sequence). V was shortened by 6 bases and J by 5 bases, with 14 bases between the two germline ends. The CDR3 bases are TGTGCCAGTAGCAGGGGCAGGGTTTATCAGCCCCAGCATTTT. It translates to CASSRGRVYQPQHF.

The gene calls are TRBV3-1 (or the pseudogene TRBV3-2) and TRBJ1-1; a weak D match, TRBD1 (6 bases). The V gene's germline CDR1 is LGHDT and CDR2 YNNKEL (reference sequence). V shed 0 bases and J shed 1 base, with 12 bases lying between them. This CDR3 comprises 16 residues. The CDR3 spells CASSQDPGAQNTEAFF. The CDR3, as DNA: TGTGCCAGCAGCCAAGATCCAGGGGCCCAGAACACTGAAGCTTTCTTT.

As concerns this clone: The same CDR3 is also encoded by other DNA sequences in this sample. This chain links TRBV5-1 with TRBJ1-1; D remains unclear. V was trimmed by 0 bases and J by 2 bases, leaving 8 bases between them. This CDR3 is built from 14 residues. Germline V gene data show CDR1 as SGHRS and CDR2 as YFSETQ. In DNA form, the CDR3 reads TGCGCCAGCAGCTTGGAACCAGGAAACACTGAAGCTTTCTTT. The encoded protein is CASSLEPGNTEAFF. Full variable domain (remainder filled in from reference TRBV5-1 and TRBJ1-1): KAGVTQTPRYLIKTRGQQVTLSCSPISGHRSVSWYQQTPGQGLQFLFEYFSETQRNKGNFPGRFSGRQFSNSRSEMNVSTLELGDSALYLCASSLEPGNTEAFFGQGTRLTVV.

The chain is built from TRBV4-3 and TRBJ1-1; 8 nucleotides align to TRBD1. Germline V lookup: CDR1 LGHNA, CDR2 YSLEER. The CDR3 length is 14 residues. Unmatched junction bases numbered 6, after V lost 0 bases and J lost 9 bases. CDR3 nucleotides: TGCGCCAGCAGCCAAGAGAGGGTCAGGGGGCAAGCTTTCTTT. Translating it yields CASSQERVRGQAFF.

V usage is TRBV3-1 (or the pseudogene TRBV3-2) and J usage is TRBJ2-7; TRBD2 agrees at 12 bases. J lost 5 bases, V lost 3 bases, and 11 bases had no gene match. The CDR3 has 17 residues. CDR1 LGHDT and CDR2 YNNKEL come from the germline V gene (reference sequence). The CDR3 DNA reads as TGTGCCAGCAGCCATCTGACTAGCGGGAGAATCGCACACGAGCAGTACTTC. It specifies CASSHLTSGRIAHEQYF.

V usage is TRBV24-1 and J usage is TRBJ2-2; TRBD2 might be the D (5 bases). The CDR3 is 16 amino acids. Germline V CDR1 and CDR2: KGHDR, SFDVKD. V gave up 1 base and J gave up 5 bases, with 13 bases separating them. This CDR3 is CATSDFLGSGTGELFF. The CDR3 DNA follows: TGTGCCACCAGTGATTTTCTTGGGAGTGGAACCGGGGAGCTGTTTTTT.

The gene calls are TRBV27 and TRBJ2-5; D is possibly TRBD1 (6 bases). Germline CDR1 MNHEY, CDR2 SMNVEV (reference sequence). This CDR3 is 14 amino acids long. Trimming removed 6 bases from V and 2 bases from J, with 13 bases in between. CDR3: CASSNRVSQETQYF. CDR3 nucleotides: TGTGCCAGCAGCAACAGGGTTTCTCAAGAGACCCAGTACTTC.

The chain couples TRBV3-1 (or the pseudogene TRBV3-2) to TRBJ1-4, with TRBD1 matching over 7 bases. With V trimmed by 4 bases and J by 4 bases, 6 bases remained unmatched. The CDR3 sequence is 15 residues long. Germline V gene data show CDR1 as LGHDT and CDR2 as YNNKEL (reference sequence). CDR3 region: CASSLGGQVNEKLFF. The CDR3 DNA follows: TGTGCCAGCAGCCTGGGAGGACAGGTTAATGAAAAACTGTTTTTT.

This rearrangement joins TRBV10-1 to TRBJ2-5; D might be TRBD2 (5 bases). V lost 5 bases and J lost 5, with 9 bases in between. CDR1 WNHNN and CDR2 SYGVQD come from the germline V gene (reference sequence). There are 12 residues in the CDR3. This chain's CDR3 is CASSPGSETQYF. DNA of the CDR3: TGCGCCAGCAGTCCGGGAAGTGAGACCCAGTACTTC.

This clone appeared a single time. This sequence joins TRBV3-1 (or the pseudogene TRBV3-2) and TRBJ1-5; D perhaps matches TRBD1 (5 bases). V lost 5 bases and J lost 3, with 11 bases in between. CDR1 is LGHDT and CDR2 is YNNKEL in the germline V gene (reference sequence). The CDR3 has 14 residues. The CDR3 DNA sequence: TGTGCCAGCAGCTCGGGGGGAACCAATCAGCCCCAGCATTTT. It translates to CASSSGGTNQPQHF.

This clone has only one observation. The chain is built from TRBV7-8 and TRBJ2-5, with D perhaps TRBD2 (5 bases). The germline V gene encodes CDR1 SGHVS and CDR2 FQNEAQ. This CDR3 comprises 14 residues. V was pared by 5 bases and J by 4 bases, with 14 bases between. DNA of the CDR3: TGTGCCAGCAGCCCCGACTACCAAGGAGAGACCCAGTACTTC. Protein: CASSPDYQGETQYF.

The chain is built from TRBV7-8 and TRBJ2-1, with TRBD1 matching 7 bases. CDR1 SGHVS and CDR2 FQNEAQ come from the germline V gene. The CDR3 has 12 amino acids. The J segment lost 9 bases and the V segment lost 4 bases, leaving 3 bases of the junction unmatched. The CDR3 DNA is TGTGCCAGCAGCTCGTACAGGGGTGAGCAGTTCTTC. It translates to CASSSYRGEQFF.